Below, one T cell receptor (beta chain) is given with its context. Its antigen is not yet known. No much larger clone is present one base from it, and per-base qualities are unavailable. From its cysteine to its phenylalanine, the CDR3 spans 15 amino acids. Only the CDR3 DNA is retained, 45 bases long and in frame from the first base. Trimming accounts for 5 bases at V and 6 bases at J, while the number of junction bases matched to no gene is 5. The germline V gene gives CDR1 as KGHDR and CDR2 as SFDVKD. This sample stems from a study of Ad26.COV2.S vaccination and SARS-CoV-2 variants (dated by TCRdb to about 2021). Regarding the research as a whole: Donors in the vaccine arm were drawn from COV1001, a multicentre, randomized, double-blind, placebo-controlled phase I-IIa trial testing Ad26.COV2.S in healthy adults. Trial participants were randomized into five groups of five: low-dose or high-dose Ad26.COV2.S given once or twice, or placebo on both occasions. Ad26.COV2.S was administered intramuscularly at a dose of 5x10^10 or 1x10^11 viral particles, either as one shot or as two shots given 56 days apart. Investigators remained blinded to trial group allocation during experiments and outcome assessment. A total of approximately 32 samples were included in the TCR-sequenced set, comprising around 20 Ad26.COV2.S vaccine recipients, 5 placebo recipients and 8 SARS-CoV-2 convalescent individuals. TCRbeta repertoire sequencing served as the tool for gauging how specific and how broad the SARS-CoV-2-reactive T cell receptors were following Ad26.COV2.S vaccination.

TCRbeta CDR3 regions were sequenced with the immunoSEQ Assay. After extraction, genomic DNA underwent amplification by bias-controlled multiplex PCR, followed by high-throughput sequencing. As for the authors' bioinformatics: Collapsing and filtering of sequences were performed to quantify the absolute abundance of each unique TCRbeta CDR3 region. T cell fraction was estimated by normalization of TCRbeta template counts to usable DNA, with usable DNA being measured through amplification of reference genes present in all nucleated cells. Repertoire TCRs were annotated as SARS-CoV-2-specific when V gene, CDR3 amino acid sequence and J gene were exactly matched to a known reactive TCR set. The reference SARS-CoV-2 TCR set was obtained from MIRA and was filtered for enrichment in COVID-19-positive ImmuneCODE repertoires, whereby public or cross-reactive TCRs were removed. Using the MIRA antigens, annotated TCRs were further analysed by specific ORF or by position within an ORF. Depth was the summed frequency of annotated unique rearrangements, while breadth was defined as annotated unique rearrangements over total unique productive rearrangements. TCR breadth was compared between groups using two-sided Wilcoxon rank-sum tests. Held by TCRdb, this immuneACCESS table contains in-frame sequences only and omits some clones. Under half of the omission traces to an unresolved V gene where checked; the cause of the rest is unknown. V, J and clone size were drawn from that table, and D and trimming were deduced from the DNA. This sample has fewer than 900,000 clones in its table, and approximately 88% of those were observed once. Approximately 1.5% of the sample rests with the top ten.

The paper's findings and limits, for the study overall: Vaccine and placebo recipients had comparable non-spike TCR breadth, which fits with the vaccine containing only spike. Compared with placebo recipients, Ad26.COV2.S recipients showed higher spike-specific TCR breadth (P = 0.0014). Substantial breadth of spike-specific CD8+ and CD4+ T cell responses was reported after vaccination. The study was not powered for comparison of responses between vaccine doses or regimens. The authors noted that total T cell responses may have been underestimated by the TCR breadth and depth analyses.

Taken with the paper, the label for treatment or condition translates to: some 19 received Ad26.COV2.S at low or high dose, single or two shots; about 5 received placebo; per-sample allocation not given. Repertoires of vaccine and placebo recipients were sequenced from samples taken on day 63 after the first injection. Cohort 1b enrolled 20 to 30 adults aged 18-55 years at a single site in Boston, USA, between 29 July and 7 August 2020. As a vaccine, Ad26.COV2.S was a replication-incompetent adenovirus type 26 vector that expressed a prefusion-stabilized SARS-CoV-2 spike protein derived from the original Wuhan strain.

The sequence came from a person between 18 and 60 years old who received the Ad26.COV2.S COVID-19 vaccine or a placebo. This receptor chain uses TRBV24-1 and TRBJ2-3, with 12 bases matching TRBD2. The specimen comprised peripheral blood, sampled in a trial of Ad26.COV2.S vaccine versus placebo. DNA sequence: TGTGCCACCAGTGGGACTAGCGGGACGTGGGATACGCAGTATTTT. The encoded protein is CATSGTSGTWDTQYF.